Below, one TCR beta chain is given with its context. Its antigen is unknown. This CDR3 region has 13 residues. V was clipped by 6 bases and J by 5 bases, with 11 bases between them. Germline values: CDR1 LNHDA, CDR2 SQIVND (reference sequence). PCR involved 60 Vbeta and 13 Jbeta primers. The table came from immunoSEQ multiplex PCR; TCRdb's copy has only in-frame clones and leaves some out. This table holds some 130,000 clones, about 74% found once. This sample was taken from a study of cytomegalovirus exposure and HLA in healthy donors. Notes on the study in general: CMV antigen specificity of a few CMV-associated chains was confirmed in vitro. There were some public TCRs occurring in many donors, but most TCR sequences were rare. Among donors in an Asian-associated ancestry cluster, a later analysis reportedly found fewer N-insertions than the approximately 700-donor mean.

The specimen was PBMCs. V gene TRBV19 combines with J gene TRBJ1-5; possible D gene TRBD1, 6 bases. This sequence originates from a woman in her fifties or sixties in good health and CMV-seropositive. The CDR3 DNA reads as TGTGCCAGTAGCCACAGGGATGATCAGCCCCAGCATTTT. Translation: CASSHRDDQPQHF. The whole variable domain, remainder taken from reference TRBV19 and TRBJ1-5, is DGGITQSPKYLFRKEGQNVTLSCEQNLNHDAMYWYRQDPGQGLRLIYYSQIVNDFQKGDIAEGYSVSREKKESFPLTVTSAQKNPTAFYLCASSHRDDQPQHFGDGTRLSIL.